The clone carrying this TCR beta chain was detected a few times. The antigen is not known. This entry is derived from a study of blood T cells in healthy people across ages. Study-level findings and limits: In older individuals, TCR beta diversity per million T cells was lower, falling roughly linearly with age.

Combining a sample-barcoded 5' primer with a J-beta primer mix, a second PCR ran for roughly 7 to 12 cycles. Every cDNA was tagged by a template-switch adaptor with 12 random nucleotides. TCRdb re-analysed the 5' RACE reads in MiXCR, keeping a single row per CDR3 protein. The table has 1,500,000 or so distinct CDR3 sequences, around 40% seen once. This TCR derives from a woman under 30 in good health. Sequenced material: blood.

CDR3 loop: CSARDPREGGSYEQYF. CDR3 DNA: TGCAGTGCTAGAGACCCCCGAGAGGGCGGCTCCTACGAGCAGTACTTC. V gene TRBV20-1 combines with J gene TRBJ2-7; tentatively, D is TRBD2 (5 bases). This CDR3 has 16 residues. Germline CDR1 reads DFQATT; CDR2 reads SNEGSKA (reference sequence). Trimming took off 0 bases at V and 0 bases at J, with 15 bases between the two ends.